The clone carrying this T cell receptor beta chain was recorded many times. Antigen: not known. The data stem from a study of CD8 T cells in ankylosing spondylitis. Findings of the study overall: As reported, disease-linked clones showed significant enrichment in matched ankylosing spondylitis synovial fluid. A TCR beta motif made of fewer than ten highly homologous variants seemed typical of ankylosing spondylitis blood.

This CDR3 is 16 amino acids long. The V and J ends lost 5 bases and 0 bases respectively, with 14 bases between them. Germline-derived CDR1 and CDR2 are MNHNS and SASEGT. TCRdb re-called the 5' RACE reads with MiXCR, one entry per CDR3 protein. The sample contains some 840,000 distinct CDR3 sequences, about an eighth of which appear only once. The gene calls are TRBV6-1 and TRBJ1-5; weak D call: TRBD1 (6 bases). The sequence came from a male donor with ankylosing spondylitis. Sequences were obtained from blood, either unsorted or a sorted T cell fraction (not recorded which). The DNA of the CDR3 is TGTGCCAGCAGTCGGGGGGCACGGGATAGCAATCAGCCCCAGCATTTT. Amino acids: CASSRGARDSNQPQHF.